These 25 T cell receptor beta chains were sequenced from one sample in a study of glioma-infiltrating T cells after dendritic cell vaccination. Time point defined: after dendritic cell vaccination, including at tumor progression/relapse. Profiling relied on immunoSEQ multiplex PCR, and the TCRdb table lists in-frame clones only, not all of them. The table lists more than 70,000 clones, roughly 84% of them singletons. Here the sequenced sample was blood, taken after dendritic cell vaccination. These receptors came from a human donor with glioblastoma.

This chain uses TRBV5-5 with TRBJ2-4; D perhaps matches TRBD2 (6 bases). V shed 2 bases and J shed 3 bases, with 15 bases lying between them. In germline, CDR1 is SGHKS, CDR2 YYEKEE (reference sequence). CDR3 size: 16 residues. CDR3 in DNA: TGTGCCAGCAGCTTTAGCGAAGGGGAGGTCAAAAACATTCAGTACTTC. It codes for CASSFSEGEVKNIQYF.

This clone was seen only a few times. The chain is built from TRBV6-5 and TRBJ2-7, with a tentative D call TRBD2 (5 bases). V lost 6 bases and J lost 7, with 16 bases in between. The CDR3 consists of 13 residues. Germline values: CDR1 MNHEY, CDR2 SVGAGI. CDR3 sequence reads: CASSRPDGGEQYF. In DNA form, the CDR3 reads TGTGCCAGCAGCCGTCCCGACGGCGGGGAGCAGTACTTC.

This chain uses TRBV5-8 with TRBJ1-5; D possibly corresponds to TRBD1 (6 bases). V lost 0 bases, J lost 5 bases, and 9 bases lay in between. The CDR3 consists of 14 residues. The germline V gene has CDR1 SGHTS and CDR2 YDEGEE. The CDR3 protein is CASSLGDTHQPQHF. As DNA, the CDR3 is TGTGCCAGCAGCTTGGGGGACACCCATCAGCCCCAGCATTTT.

The chain links TRBV7-2 to TRBJ1-1; 7 nucleotides line up with TRBD1. The CDR3 covers 14 residues. Germline trimming cut 4 bases from V and 9 bases from J; bases unmatched to any gene: 11. Germline-derived CDR1 and CDR2 are SGHTA and FQGNSA. The CDR3 region has the DNA TGTGCCAGCAGCTATAGAAGGGAGACAGGGCAAGCTTTCTTT. As protein: CASSYRRETGQAFF. The full variable domain, rest sourced from reference TRBV7-2 and TRBJ1-1, is GAGVSQSPSNKVTEKGKDVELRCDPISGHTALYWYRQSLGQGLEFLIYFQGNSAPDKSGLPSDRFSAERTGGSVSTLTIQRTQQEDSAVYLCASSYRRETGQAFFGQGTRLTVV.

DNA of the CDR3: TGTGCCAGCAGCTTACAGGGCTGGGACTATGGCTACACCTTC. As protein: CASSLQGWDYGYTF. V usage is TRBV5-6 and J usage is TRBJ1-2, with a possible D match to TRBD1 (6 bases). Trimming removed 2 bases at V and 3 bases at J, with 11 bases between. CDR3 length equals 14 residues. From germline, CDR1 is SGHDT and CDR2 YYEEEE.

The chain has TRBV18 and TRBJ2-7; D perhaps matches TRBD2 (5 bases). Per the germline V gene, CDR1 is KGHSH and CDR2 is LQKENI. CDR3 size: 13 residues. With 3 bases removed from V and 2 bases from J, the gap between germline ends came to 8 bases. The CDR3 region has the DNA TGTGCCAGCTCACCGGTGGAGGCCTACGAGCAGTACTTC. Its protein is CASSPVEAYEQYF.

The chain recombines TRBV10-1 with TRBJ1-1; 8 bases are a match to TRBD1. The J segment lost 6 bases and the V segment lost 8 bases, leaving 5 bases of the junction unmatched. CDR3 length: 12 amino acids. Germline assignment: CDR1 WNHNN and CDR2 SYGVQD (reference sequence). The CDR3 nucleotides read TGCGCCAGCGTTGAACAGGGGGCTGAAGCTTTCTTT. Its translation: CASVEQGAEAFF.

This chain uses TRBV7-2 with TRBJ1-4, with D possibly being TRBD1 (5 bases). CDR1 and CDR2 from the germline V gene are SGHTA and FQGNSA. V lost 2 bases and J lost 7, with 8 bases in between. The CDR3 has 13 amino acids. As DNA, the CDR3 is TGTGCCAGCAGCTTACAGGGTAGTGAAAAACTGTTTTTT. This codes for CASSLQGSEKLFF.

V usage is TRBV5-1 and J usage is TRBJ1-4; D is uncertain. The CDR3 sequence is 15 residues long. Germline lookup yields CDR1 SGHRS and CDR2 YFSETQ. The V and J ends lost 4 bases and 7 bases respectively, with 17 bases between them. CDR3 nucleotides: TGCGCCAGCAGCCTTTATTCCCCGGAGGGTGAAAAACTGTTTTTT. Its translation is CASSLYSPEGEKLFF.

The chain couples TRBV7-9 to TRBJ2-5, with 9 bases matching TRBD1. The V gene's germline CDR1 is SEHNR and CDR2 FQNEAQ (reference sequence). This CDR3 comprises 16 residues. The junction had 8 bases not matched to a gene; V was cut back by 1 base and J by 5 bases. Written as DNA, the CDR3 is TGTGCCAGCAGCTTAGTAGGGGGACAGGGAGGTGAGACCCAGTACTTC. Amino acids: CASSLVGGQGGETQYF. Using reference TRBV7-9 and TRBJ2-5 for the parts outside the CDR3, the full variable domain is DTGVSQNPRHKITKRGQNVTFRCDPISEHNRLYWYRQTLGQGPEFLTYFQNEAQLEKSRLLSDRFSAERPKGSFSTLEIQRTEQGDSAMYLCASSLVGGQGGETQYFGPGTRLLVL.

The rearrangement links TRBV10-3 to TRBJ2-3, with 11 bases fitting TRBD2. V shed 8 bases and J 5 bases; nucleotides not matched to a gene: 3. Per germline, CDR1 ENHRY and CDR2 SYGVKD. CDR3 length equals 13 residues. The CDR3 sequence: CAISLAGGDTQYF. CDR3 bases: TGTGCCATCTCGCTAGCGGGGGGAGATACGCAGTATTTT.

The chain links TRBV10-1 to TRBJ1-4; 7 bases are shared with TRBD1. CDR1 is WNHNN and CDR2 is SYGVQD in the germline V gene (reference sequence). V lost 6 bases to trimming and J lost 0 bases; unmatched junction nucleotides: 13. The CDR3 totals 18 residues. CDR3 amino acids: CASSPGQDVDATNEKLFF. The CDR3 coding sequence is TGCGCCAGCAGCCCCGGACAGGATGTTGATGCAACTAATGAAAAACTGTTTTTT.

This clone turned up a few times. V and J are TRBV19 and TRBJ1-3, with D tentatively TRBD1 (5 bases). The V end lost 8 bases, the J end lost 0 bases, and 17 bases lay between the germline ends. Germline V lookup: CDR1 LNHDA, CDR2 SQIVND (reference sequence). The CDR3 has 16 residues. CDR3 in amino acids: CASRSRADFSGNTIYF. Here the CDR3 DNA reads TGTGCCAGTCGGAGCAGGGCCGATTTCTCTGGAAACACCATATATTTT.

This chain uses TRBV19 with TRBJ1-4, with TRBD1 matching 7 bases. CDR1 LNHDA and CDR2 SQIVND come from the germline V gene (reference sequence). This CDR3 has 15 amino acids. J was trimmed by 4 bases and V by 5 bases; bases with no gene match: 7. In DNA, the CDR3 is TGTGCCAGTAGTTCCCGACAGGGAGTTAATGAAAAACTGTTTTTT. Translation gives CASSSRQGVNEKLFF.

V usage is TRBV7-9 and J usage is TRBJ2-7; 7 nucleotides match TRBD1. The V and J ends lost 6 bases and 0 bases, in that order; junction bases with no gene match: 5. This CDR3 contains 14 residues. Germline loops: CDR1 SEHNR, CDR2 FQNEAQ (reference sequence). CDR3 loop: CASRDGTDSYEQYF. CDR3 nucleotides: TGTGCCAGCAGGGATGGGACAGACTCCTACGAGCAGTACTTC.

The chain joins TRBV11-2 to TRBJ2-1; maybe TRBD2 (6 bases). From germline, CDR1 is SGHAT and CDR2 FQNNGV. The CDR3 consists of 15 residues. With 3 bases removed from V and 0 bases from J, the gap between germline ends came to 9 bases. CDR3 residues: CASSFELASYNEQFF. CDR3 coding DNA: TGTGCCAGCAGCTTCGAACTAGCCTCCTACAATGAGCAGTTCTTC.

This chain connects TRBV6-5 to TRBJ2-1; 7 bases agree with TRBD2. V gave up 5 bases and J gave up 2 bases; unmatched junction bases: 3. The CDR3 is 14 amino acids. CDR1 is MNHEY and CDR2 is SVGAGI in the germline V gene. The CDR3 reads CASSLGGAYNEQFF. CDR3 coding DNA: TGTGCCAGCAGTCTTGGGGGGGCCTACAATGAGCAGTTCTTC.

This clone was detected once. CDR3 DNA: TGCGCCAGCAGCACTGGCATTTCGGGACAGGGCTTACACGAGCAGTACTTC. It yields the protein CASSTGISGQGLHEQYF. The chain combines TRBV5-1 with TRBJ2-7, with TRBD1 identical over 9 bases. From germline, CDR1 is SGHRS and CDR2 YFSETQ. J lost 5 bases, V lost 4 bases, and 16 bases had no gene match. This CDR3 spans 17 amino acids. Full variable domain (rest looked up from reference TRBV5-1 and TRBJ2-7): KAGVTQTPRYLIKTRGQQVTLSCSPISGHRSVSWYQQTPGQGLQFLFEYFSETQRNKGNFPGRFSGRQFSNSRSEMNVSTLELGDSALYLCASSTGISGQGLHEQYFGPGTRLTVT.

This chain uses TRBV5-1 with TRBJ2-3, with a tentative D call TRBD2 (5 bases). This CDR3 region has 16 residues. The germline V gene encodes CDR1 SGHRS and CDR2 YFSETQ. V was trimmed by 2 bases and J by 4 bases, leaving 17 bases between them. Here the CDR3 reads CASSLIDMGDADTQYF. For the CDR3, the DNA is TGCGCCAGCAGCTTAATTGATATGGGAGACGCAGATACGCAGTATTTT.

V usage is TRBV11-2 and J usage is TRBJ1-1; weak D call: TRBD1 (6 bases). The V and J ends lost 5 bases and 8 bases respectively, with 12 bases between them. CDR3 length equals 12 residues. Germline CDR1 reads SGHAT; CDR2 reads FQNNGV. CDR3 in amino acids: CASSRSTGEAFF. The CDR3 coding sequence is TGTGCCAGCAGCCGTTCAACAGGGGAAGCTTTCTTT.

The chain joins TRBV5-1 to TRBJ1-2, with a tentative D call TRBD1 (6 bases). Germline V lookup: CDR1 SGHRS, CDR2 YFSETQ. Trimming took off 1 base at V and 2 bases at J, with 12 bases between the two ends. This CDR3 has 15 residues. This CDR3 is CASSLQTGKNYGYTF. Written as DNA, the CDR3 is TGCGCCAGCAGCTTGCAAACAGGGAAAAACTATGGCTACACCTTC.

J is TRBJ2-3 and V is TRBV5-1; D remains unclear. The CDR3 has 13 residues. V shed 0 bases and J shed 8 bases, with 10 bases lying between them. Germline V CDR1 and CDR2: SGHRS, YFSETQ. In nucleotides, the CDR3 is TGCGCCAGCAGCTTGGACAATCATCGTACGCAGTATTTT. It translates to CASSLDNHRTQYF.

CDR3 DNA sequence: TGTGCCAGTAGTATGTTTGGGTGGACGGGGGGCCGCGCCCCTGGGGCCAACGTCCTGACTTTC. This translates into CASSMFGWTGGRAPGANVLTF. V and J are TRBV19 and TRBJ2-6; D perhaps matches TRBD2 (7 bases). V was clipped by 3 bases and J by 2 bases, with 26 bases between them. There are 21 residues in the CDR3. CDR1 is LNHDA, CDR2 SQIVND, per germline (reference sequence).

The genes are TRBV5-4 and TRBJ1-4, with 8 bases lining up with TRBD1. Germline assignment: CDR1 SGHNT and CDR2 YYREEE (reference sequence). The CDR3 sequence is 16 residues long. J gave up 8 bases and V 3 bases, and 12 bases lay outside the gene matches. The CDR3 spells CASSSRTTGVAEKLFF. CDR3 DNA sequence: TGTGCCAGCAGCTCGCGAACGACAGGGGTAGCGGAAAAACTGTTTTTT.

The chain uses TRBV2 and TRBJ2-7, with 9 bases that match TRBD1. The junction had 13 bases not matched to a gene; V was cut back by 8 bases and J by 5 bases. CDR3 length: 15 residues. Germline assignment: CDR1 SNHLY and CDR2 FYNNEI. The chain's CDR3 is CASGVPTGGDDEQYF. The CDR3 coding sequence is TGTGCCAGCGGGGTCCCGACAGGGGGGGACGACGAGCAGTACTTC. Full variable domain (remainder filled in from reference TRBV2 and TRBJ2-7): EPEVTQTPSHQVTQMGQEVILRCVPISNHLYFYWYRQILGQKVEFLVSFYNNEISEKSEIFDDQFSVERPDGSNFTLKIRSTKLEDSAMYFCASGVPTGGDDEQYFGPGTRLTVT.